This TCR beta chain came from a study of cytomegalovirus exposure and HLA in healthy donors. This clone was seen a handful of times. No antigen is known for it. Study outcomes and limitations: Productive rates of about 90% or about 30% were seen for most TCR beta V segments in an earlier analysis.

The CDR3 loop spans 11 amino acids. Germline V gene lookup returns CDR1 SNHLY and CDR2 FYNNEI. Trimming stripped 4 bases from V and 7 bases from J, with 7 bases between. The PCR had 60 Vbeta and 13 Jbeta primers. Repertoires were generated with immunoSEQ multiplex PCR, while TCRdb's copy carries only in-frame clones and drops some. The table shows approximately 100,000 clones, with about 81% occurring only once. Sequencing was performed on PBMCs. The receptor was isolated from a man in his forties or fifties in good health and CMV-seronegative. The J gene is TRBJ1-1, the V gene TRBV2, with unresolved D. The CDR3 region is CASSVRFEAFF. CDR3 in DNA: TGTGCCAGCAGTGTTCGTTTTGAAGCTTTCTTT.